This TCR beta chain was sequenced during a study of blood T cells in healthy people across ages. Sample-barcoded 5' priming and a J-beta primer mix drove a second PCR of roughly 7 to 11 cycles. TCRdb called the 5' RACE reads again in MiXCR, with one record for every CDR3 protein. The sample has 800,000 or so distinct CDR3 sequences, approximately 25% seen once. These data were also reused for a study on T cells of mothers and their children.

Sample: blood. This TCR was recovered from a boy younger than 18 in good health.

The CDR3 reads CASSRSGNTIYF. CDR3 DNA sequence: TGTGCCAGCAGCCGGTCGGGGAACACCATATATTTT. This chain links TRBV3-1 with TRBJ1-3; D is undetermined. Trimming pared 4 bases from V and 7 bases from J, leaving 8 bases between. The CDR3 contains 12 residues. The germline gives CDR1 LGHDT, CDR2 YNNKEL (reference sequence). Together with reference TRBV3-1 and TRBJ1-3, the CDR3 gives the full variable domain: DTAVSQTPKYLVTQMGNDKSIKCEQNLGHDTMYWYKQDSKKFLKIMFSYNNKELIINETVPNRFSPKSPDKAHLNLHINSLELGDSAVYFCASSRSGNTIYFGEGSWLTVV.